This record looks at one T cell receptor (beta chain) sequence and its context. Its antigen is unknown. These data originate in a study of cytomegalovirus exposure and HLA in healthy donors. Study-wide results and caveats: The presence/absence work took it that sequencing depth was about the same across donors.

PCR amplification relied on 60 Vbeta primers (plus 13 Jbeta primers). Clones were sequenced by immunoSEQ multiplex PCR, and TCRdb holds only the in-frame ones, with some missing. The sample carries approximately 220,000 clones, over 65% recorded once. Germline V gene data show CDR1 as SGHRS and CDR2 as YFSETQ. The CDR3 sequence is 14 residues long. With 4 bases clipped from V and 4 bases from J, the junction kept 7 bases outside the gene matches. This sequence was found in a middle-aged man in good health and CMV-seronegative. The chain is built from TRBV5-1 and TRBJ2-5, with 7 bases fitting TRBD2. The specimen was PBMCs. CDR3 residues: CASSQGTNRETQYF. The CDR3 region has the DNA TGCGCCAGCAGCCAAGGGACTAACCGAGAGACCCAGTACTTC.